Following are 21 T cell receptor beta chains from one sample sequenced in a study of cytomegalovirus exposure and HLA in healthy donors. Researchers ran the PCR with 60 Vbeta and 13 Jbeta primers. Clones were read by immunoSEQ multiplex PCR, and TCRdb kept only the in-frame ones, dropping some. The sample holds about 110,000 clones, more than 75% seen once. What was sequenced was PBMCs. These TCRs come from a man aged 40-55 years in good health and CMV-seronegative.

V and J are TRBV30 and TRBJ2-3; the D gene is possibly TRBD2 (6 bases). The CDR3 totals 15 residues. CDR1 is GTSNPN and CDR2 is SVGIG in the germline V gene (reference sequence). Trimming pared 2 bases from V and 2 bases from J, leaving 14 bases between. This chain's CDR3 is CAWSNEEGYTDTQYF. In DNA form, the CDR3 reads TGTGCCTGGAGTAACGAGGAGGGCTACACAGATACGCAGTATTTT.

The rearrangement uses TRBV7-2 and TRBJ2-3, with 11 positions matching TRBD2. J lost 0 bases, V lost 3 bases, and 8 bases had no gene match. The CDR3 runs 18 residues. Germline V gene sequence: CDR1 SGHTA, CDR2 FQGNSA. This chain's CDR3 is CASSFLLAGALSTDTQYF. As DNA, the CDR3 is TGTGCCAGCAGCTTCCTACTAGCGGGGGCCCTAAGCACAGATACGCAGTATTTT.

The V call is TRBV7-9, the J call TRBJ1-4; no definite D call. The germline V gene encodes CDR1 SEHNR and CDR2 FQNEAQ (reference sequence). V shed 0 bases and J shed 6 bases, with 11 bases lying between them. This CDR3 spans 15 amino acids. Here the CDR3 reads CASSLARTGDEKLFF. The CDR3 region has the DNA TGTGCCAGCAGCTTAGCGAGGACCGGGGATGAAAAACTGTTTTTT.

This chain joins TRBV5-1 and TRBJ2-3; D might be TRBD2 (5 bases). Germline V gene lookup returns CDR1 SGHRS and CDR2 YFSETQ. This CDR3 spans 15 amino acids. The V and J ends lost 3 bases and 1 base respectively, with 12 bases between them. The chain's CDR3 is CASSSRADRTDTQYF. CDR3 nucleotide sequence: TGCGCCAGCAGCTCCCGAGCGGATCGCACAGATACGCAGTATTTT. Based on the CDR3 plus reference TRBV5-1 and TRBJ2-3, the full variable domain is KAGVTQTPRYLIKTRGQQVTLSCSPISGHRSVSWYQQTPGQGLQFLFEYFSETQRNKGNFPGRFSGRQFSNSRSEMNVSTLELGDSALYLCASSSRADRTDTQYFGPGTRLTVL.

For the CDR3, the DNA is TGTGCCATCAGTGTGGAGGGGGCCGAGAGCACTGAAGCTTTCTTT. Its protein product is CAISVEGAESTEAFF. This chain links TRBV10-3 with TRBJ1-1; 7 nucleotides align to TRBD1. V lost 4 bases to trimming and J lost 4 bases; unmatched junction nucleotides: 9. Germline CDR1 ENHRY, CDR2 SYGVKD. This CDR3 is built from 15 residues.

The sample holds one count of this clone. The J gene is TRBJ2-5, the V gene TRBV15; tentative D call: TRBD1 (6 bases). V was cut by 0 bases and J by 3 bases, with 11 bases left in between. The germline CDR1 and CDR2 sequences are LNHNV and YYDKDF (reference sequence). This CDR3 is built from 15 residues. The CDR3: CATSRDLSGEETQYF. CDR3 nucleotides: TGTGCCACCAGCAGAGATTTGTCAGGGGAAGAGACCCAGTACTTC.

The chain recombines TRBV5-6 with TRBJ1-5; maybe TRBD1 (5 bases). Between the trimmed V and J ends, which lost 2 bases and 2 bases, there was a span of 11 bases. Germline CDR1 SGHDT, CDR2 YYEEEE. The CDR3 has 15 amino acids. The CDR3 DNA sequence: TGTGCCAGCAGCTTTAGGGGATTTGGCAATCAGCCCCAGCATTTT. Its protein product is CASSFRGFGNQPQHF.

This clone occurred once. As DNA, the CDR3 is TGCGCCAGCAGCCAAGATGGGAGGGAATGGAATTCACCCCTCCACTTT. It encodes CASSQDGREWNSPLHF. The chain links TRBV4-1 to TRBJ1-6; D gene uncertain. The V and J ends lost 0 bases and 7 bases respectively, with 13 bases between them. Germline CDR1 MGHRA, CDR2 YSYEKL. The CDR3 is 16 amino acids.

The gene calls are TRBV5-1 and TRBJ1-2; unclear D gene. The CDR3 is 13 residues long. CDR1 is SGHRS and CDR2 is YFSETQ in the germline V gene. Trimming shortened V by 0 bases and J by 8 bases, and 11 bases separated the two germline ends. The CDR3 DNA reads TGCGCCAGCAGCTTGGCGGGGAGTGGGGGCTACACCTTC. Protein product: CASSLAGSGGYTF.

V gene TRBV5-4 combines with J gene TRBJ2-2; 8 bases are shared with TRBD2. Per the germline V gene, CDR1 is SGHNT and CDR2 is YYREEE (reference sequence). Unmatched junction bases numbered 8, after V lost 4 bases and J lost 3 bases. This CDR3 region has 16 residues. As DNA, the CDR3 is TGTGCCAGCAGCGTCGGGGGGGCATTAGACACCGGGGAGCTGTTTTTT. It translates to CASSVGGALDTGELFF. Combining the CDR3 with reference TRBV5-4 and TRBJ2-2 gives the whole variable domain ETGVTQSPTHLIKTRGQQVTLRCSSQSGHNTVSWYQQALGQGPQFIFQYYREEENGRGNFPPRFSGLQFPNYSSELNVNALELDDSALYLCASSVGGALDTGELFFGEGSRLTVL.

In this sample, this clone turned up a few times. The V call is TRBV5-1, the J call TRBJ1-4, with 7 positions matching TRBD1. The CDR3 runs 14 residues. The V segment lost 3 bases and the J segment 8 bases; nucleotides outside the gene matches: 7. The germline V gene encodes CDR1 SGHRS and CDR2 YFSETQ. CDR3 region: CASSYTTGNEKLFF. In nucleotides, the CDR3 is TGCGCCAGCAGCTACACGACAGGGAACGAAAAACTGTTTTTT.

The chain has TRBV5-4 and TRBJ1-4, with 7 nucleotides matching TRBD1. The CDR3 runs 14 residues. V dropped 3 bases and J dropped 4; count of bases not matched to a gene: 3. Germline V lookup: CDR1 SGHNT, CDR2 YYREEE (reference sequence). The CDR3 sequence is CASSSGTVNEKLFF. CDR3 sequence (DNA): TGTGCCAGCAGCTCCGGGACAGTTAATGAAAAACTGTTTTTT.

The gene calls are TRBV7-6 and TRBJ1-1, with D unclear. This CDR3 is built from 14 residues. CDR1 is SGHVS, CDR2 FNYEAQ, per germline. V lost 2 bases to trimming and J lost 5 bases, with 12 bases between them. The CDR3 loop reads CASSLIEGGTEAFF. CDR3 DNA sequence: TGTGCCAGCAGCTTAATCGAGGGAGGGACTGAAGCTTTCTTT.

The V gene is TRBV19, the J gene TRBJ1-1, with TRBD1 identical over 7 bases. The V gene's germline CDR1 is LNHDA and CDR2 SQIVND (reference sequence). CDR3 length: 12 amino acids. Trimming took 6 bases from V and 3 from J; bases not matched to a gene: 1. The CDR3 region has the DNA TGTGCCAGTAGCCAGGGGGACACTGAAGCTTTCTTT. This sequence encodes CASSQGDTEAFF.

This chain connects TRBV28 to TRBJ1-2; D gene uncertain. The germline gives CDR1 MDHEN, CDR2 SYDVKM. The CDR3 contains 13 residues. Trimming took off 2 bases at V and 8 bases at J, with 12 bases between the two ends. CDR3 sequence (DNA): TGTGCCAGCAGTTTAATTACAGCTTGGGGCTACACCTTC. Amino acid sequence: CASSLITAWGYTF.

The chain uses TRBV7-6 and TRBJ1-1; 7 positions agree with TRBD1. Germline V gene data show CDR1 as SGHVS and CDR2 as FNYEAQ. V gave up 5 bases and J gave up 4 bases; unmatched junction bases: 10. The CDR3 covers 15 residues. The CDR3, as DNA: TGTGCCAGCAGCGCCCGACAGGGCGGTGGCACTGAAGCTTTCTTT. Its translation is CASSARQGGGTEAFF.

This clone was seen just once. The rearrangement links TRBV2 to TRBJ2-7, with D perhaps TRBD1 (5 bases). CDR1 is SNHLY, CDR2 FYNNEI, per germline. The CDR3 length is 11 residues. Trimming took off 6 bases at V and 2 bases at J, with 5 bases between the two ends. CDR3 residues: CASRQAYEQYF. CDR3 DNA sequence: TGTGCCAGCAGACAGGCCTACGAGCAGTACTTC.

This clone has just a few counts. The chain is built from TRBV14 and TRBJ1-5, with D tentatively TRBD1 (5 bases). V lost 2 bases and J lost 2, with 7 bases in between. This CDR3 spans 14 amino acids. Germline V gene lookup returns CDR1 SGHDN and CDR2 FVKESK. The CDR3 DNA sequence: TGTGCCAGCAGCCAACTAGGGGGCAATCAGCCCCAGCATTTT. It yields the protein CASSQLGGNQPQHF.

The chain joins TRBV29-1 to TRBJ2-2; TRBD2 agrees at 10 bases. Trimming at V came to 4 bases and at J to 7 bases, leaving 9 bases not matched to a gene. Per germline, CDR1 SQVTM and CDR2 ANQGSEA. CDR3 size: 15 residues. CDR3 sequence reads: CSVADLAGAHGELFF. The DNA for the CDR3 is TGCAGCGTTGCCGATCTAGCGGGGGCGCACGGGGAGCTGTTTTTT.

V usage is TRBV7-9 and J usage is TRBJ2-5; possible D gene TRBD1, 6 bases. This CDR3 comprises 14 residues. Germline loops: CDR1 SEHNR, CDR2 FQNEAQ (reference sequence). Trimming cost V 5 bases and J 4 bases, with 14 bases left between them. CDR3 sequence (DNA): TGTGCCAGCAGCCGTAGGACAGAAACAGAGACCCAGTACTTC. Amino acid sequence: CASSRRTETETQYF.

This clone was observed a few times. The chain recombines TRBV4-1 with TRBJ1-5; D is unclear. This CDR3 region has 15 residues. V gave up 0 bases and J gave up 7 bases, with 13 bases separating them. Germline CDR1 MGHRA, CDR2 YSYEKL. DNA for the CDR3: TGCGCCAGCAGCCAAGATGGAGAGGGTTCACAGCCCCAGCATTTT. Protein sequence: CASSQDGEGSQPQHF.